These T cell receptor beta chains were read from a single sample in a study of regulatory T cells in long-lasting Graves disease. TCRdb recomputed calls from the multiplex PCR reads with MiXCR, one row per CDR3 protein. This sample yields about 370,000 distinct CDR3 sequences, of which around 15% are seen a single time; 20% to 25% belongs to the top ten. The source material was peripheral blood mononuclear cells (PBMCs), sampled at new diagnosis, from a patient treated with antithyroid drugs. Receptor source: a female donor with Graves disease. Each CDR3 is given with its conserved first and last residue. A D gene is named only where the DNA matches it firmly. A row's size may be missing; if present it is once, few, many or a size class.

TGTGCCAGCAGCTTAGGAACGGACAGAGAATATGGCTACACCTTC	CASSLGTDREYGYTF	TRBV11-2	NA	NA	TRBJ1-2
TGTGCTAGTGTACCACCGGGACAGGCCCACTCCTACGAGCAGTACTTC	CASVPPGQAHSYEQYF	TRBV12-5	many	TRBD1	TRBJ2-7
TGCGCCAGCAGCCTACGGGACAGGGGAGGTTCACCCCTCCACTTT	CASSLRDRGGSPLHF	TRBV4-1	many	TRBD1	TRBJ1-6
TGTGCCAGCAGTTACAAAGGTAGCGGGGAGCCCACAAATACGCAGTATTTT	CASSYKGSGEPTNTQYF	TRBV6-2/TRBV6-3	many	TRBD2	TRBJ2-3
TGTGCCAGTAGCCGTAGCGGGGGGGCCGTCAATGAGCAGTTCTTC	CASSRSGGAVNEQFF	TRBV19	few	TRBD2	TRBJ2-1
TGTGCCAGCAGCGCGGACAGGGACACAGATACGCAGTATTTT	CASSADRDTDTQYF	TRBV7-3	NA	TRBD1	TRBJ2-3
TGTGCCAGCAGCTTGACGACGACAGGCTACGAGCAGTACTTC	CASSLTTTGYEQYF	TRBV5-5	NA	NA	TRBJ2-7
TGTGCCAGCAGTTTAGGGGGATTCACTGAAGCTTTCTTT	CASSLGGFTEAFF	TRBV27	many	NA	TRBJ1-1
TGTGCCAGCAGCCCCAGAGCCGGGACCGCAACAACTAATGAAAAACTGTTTTTT	CASSPRAGTATTNEKLFF	TRBV7-9	NA	NA	TRBJ1-4
TGTGCCAGCATGACAGGGGGCTTTGAAAAACTGTTTTTT	CASMTGGFEKLFF	TRBV28	many	TRBD1	TRBJ1-4
TGTGCCAGCAGCGGCTTAGCTAGCGGGAGTTCAGATACGCAGTATTTT	CASSGLASGSSDTQYF	TRBV27	NA	TRBD2	TRBJ2-3
TGTGCCAGCAGTATGTTAGCGGGAGGGCCCGCAGATACGCAGTATTTT	CASSMLAGGPADTQYF	TRBV27	many	TRBD2	TRBJ2-3
TGTGCCAGCAGCGTAGCGGTAGATGAGCAGTTCTTC	CASSVAVDEQFF	TRBV9	many	NA	TRBJ2-1
TGTGCCAGCAGCCTCTACAGGGACTCCTACGAGCAGTACTTC	CASSLYRDSYEQYF	TRBV11-2	many	NA	TRBJ2-7
TGTGCCAGCAGCCCCGGGACAGTCAGAGAAAAACTGTTTTTT	CASSPGTVREKLFF	TRBV3-1	many	TRBD1	TRBJ1-4
TGTGCCACCAGTGAGCCACAACAGGGGAATGAGCAGTTCTTC	CATSEPQQGNEQFF	TRBV24-1	NA	TRBD1	TRBJ2-1
TGTGCCAGCAGTTTATCGGGGGGGGGCTCCTACGAGCAGTACTTC	CASSLSGGGSYEQYF	TRBV27	many	TRBD2	TRBJ2-7
TGCAGTGCTAGACCCTCGGGGAGGGGCGATTCACCCCTCCACTTT	CSARPSGRGDSPLHF	TRBV20-1	few	NA	TRBJ1-6
TGCGCCAGCAGCCAAGAATTGGGGCTCAATCAGCCCCAGCATTTT	CASSQELGLNQPQHF	TRBV4-1	many	NA	TRBJ1-5
TGTGCCAGCAGCCTGGGACCAAACAATGAGCAGTTCTTC	CASSLGPNNEQFF	TRBV12-3/TRBV12-4	many	NA	TRBJ2-1
TGTGCCAGCAGTCCCGGGACAGGGCACACCATATATTTT	CASSPGTGHTIYF	TRBV28	few	TRBD1	TRBJ1-3
TGTGCCAGCAGTTTTTTAATGGGTCAGCCCCAGCATTTT	CASSFLMGQPQHF	TRBV28	NA	NA	TRBJ1-5
TGTGCCAGCAGCGGAACTAGCGGGGTATTCACAGATACGCAGTATTTT	CASSGTSGVFTDTQYF	TRBV13	few	TRBD2	TRBJ2-3
TGTGCCAGCAGTGGGTCCTTAGGAGCTTTCTTT	CASSGSLGAFF	TRBV12-3/TRBV12-4	many	NA	TRBJ1-1
TGTGCCATCAGTGATTCTAGTAGCAATCAGCCCCAGCATTTT	CAISDSSSNQPQHF	TRBV10-3	few	NA	TRBJ1-5
TGTGCCAGCAGCTTCCCTAGCGGGAGTGGTGATGAGCAGTTCTTC	CASSFPSGSGDEQFF	TRBV5-1	NA	TRBD2	TRBJ2-1
TGTGCCAGCAGACACCCGACCGAGCACACTGAAGCTTTCTTT	CASRHPTEHTEAFF	TRBV7-9	NA	NA	TRBJ1-1
TGTGCCAGCAGTCTCAGGACAGCCCACTATGGCTACACCTTC	CASSLRTAHYGYTF	TRBV12-3/TRBV12-4	many	NA	TRBJ1-2
TGTGCCAGCGGACTAAGCTCCTACAATGAGCAGTTCTTC	CASGLSSYNEQFF	TRBV6-1	many	NA	TRBJ2-1
TGTGCCACCAGCAGAGATCTCGGGGACCTTGAAGCTTTCTTT	CATSRDLGDLEAFF	TRBV15	many	NA	TRBJ1-1
TGCGCCAGCAGCCAAGATTTCTTTAGCGGGGATGAGACCCAGTACTTC	CASSQDFFSGDETQYF	TRBV4-1	NA	TRBD2	TRBJ2-5
TGTGCCAGCAGTTACTCTAGGCTGAGTAACTATGGCTACACCTTC	CASSYSRLSNYGYTF	TRBV6-5	many	NA	TRBJ1-2
TGTGCCAGCAGTTTGGTTTCGAACTATGGCTACACCTTC	CASSLVSNYGYTF	TRBV12-3/TRBV12-4	many	NA	TRBJ1-2
TGTGCCAGTTCCATGGGGGGAACAGGGATGAGGAATGAGCAGTTCTTC	CASSMGGTGMRNEQFF	TRBV19	few	NA	TRBJ2-1
TGTGCCAGCAGCCAAATAACCCTCCGGGGGCACACCGGGGAGCTGTTTTTT	CASSQITLRGHTGELFF	TRBV14	NA	NA	TRBJ2-2
TGTGCCAGCAGTTACCTTCAGGGGGAATACGAGCAGTACTTC	CASSYLQGEYEQYF	TRBV6-2/TRBV6-3	NA	TRBD1	TRBJ2-7
TGTGCCATCAGTGAGTCAGAGAACAGGGAGCAGTTCTTC	CAISESENREQFF	TRBV10-3	NA	NA	TRBJ2-1
TGTGCCAGCAAGGGCGTGGTCCAGCCCCAGCATTTT	CASKGVVQPQHF	TRBV6-1	many	NA	TRBJ1-5
TGCAGTGCTGCCGGGACCTGGCAGGGAAACAATGAGCAGTTCTTC	CSAAGTWQGNNEQFF	TRBV20-1	NA	NA	TRBJ2-1
TGCGCCAGCAGCTTAACCGGGACAGGTTTGAACACTGAAGCTTTCTTT	CASSLTGTGLNTEAFF	TRBV5-1	many	TRBD1	TRBJ1-1
TGTGCCAGCAGTGAAGTCCCGGGACAGGGTAACAATGAGCAGTTCTTC	CASSEVPGQGNNEQFF	TRBV6-1	many	TRBD1	TRBJ2-1
TGTGCCAGCAGTTTAACCCGGGTCCGGGGTACCTACGAGCAGTACTTC	CASSLTRVRGTYEQYF	TRBV28	many	NA	TRBJ2-7
TGTGCTACCAGGCCGCGGGAGGTCACAGATACGCAGTATTTT	CATRPREVTDTQYF	TRBV27	many	TRBD2	TRBJ2-3
TGTGCCAGCAGTACAGGGTTAATGAACACTGAAGCTTTCTTT	CASSTGLMNTEAFF	TRBV11-2	NA	NA	TRBJ1-1
TGTGCCAGCAGTCCGGACAGTACCGGCTCTGGGGCCAACGTCCTGACTTTC	CASSPDSTGSGANVLTF	TRBV27	many	NA	TRBJ2-6
TGTGCCAGCAGCCAAGACATTAGGGATCAGCCCCAGCATTTT	CASSQDIRDQPQHF	TRBV3-1	many	NA	TRBJ1-5
TGTGCCACCAGTGACAAGACAGGGGTGTACACCGGGGAGCTGTTTTTT	CATSDKTGVYTGELFF	TRBV24-1	many	TRBD1	TRBJ2-2
TGCAGCGTTGTCCCCCTGGGTCCAGAGACCCAGTACTTC	CSVVPLGPETQYF	TRBV29-1	few	NA	TRBJ2-5
TGTGCCAGCAGCGCCGACAGGGGAAACGAAAAACTGTTTTTT	CASSADRGNEKLFF	TRBV9	many	TRBD1	TRBJ1-4
TGTGCCAGCAGTTTTGGCCTTCGGGGACTCCACTTT	CASSFGLRGLHF	TRBV12-3/TRBV12-4	NA	NA	TRBJ1-6
TGTGCTAGTGGTTTGCCATCGCCCGGGACGGGTGAATCACCCCTCCACTTT	CASGLPSPGTGESPLHF	TRBV12-5	few	NA	TRBJ1-6
TGTGCCAGCAGCTTAGAATATGCCAGGAACACTGAAGCTTTCTTT	CASSLEYARNTEAFF	TRBV7-9	many	NA	TRBJ1-1
TGCAGTGCTACTCGGAGGGACACGTCGACCTACAATGAGCAGTTCTTC	CSATRRDTSTYNEQFF	TRBV20-1	many	NA	TRBJ2-1
TGTGCCATCAGTGTGGACAGGGGTTTTGGAGAGACCCAGTACTTC	CAISVDRGFGETQYF	TRBV10-3	many	TRBD1	TRBJ2-5